The next 12 T cell receptor beta chains were all read from a single sample in a study of regulatory T cells in long-lasting Graves disease. Investigators prepared the TCR beta libraries by applying iRepertoire HTBI primers and Arm-PCR of CDR3 regions. TCRdb analysed the multiplex PCR reads with MiXCR anew, one entry per CDR3 protein. The table lists approximately 400,000 distinct CDR3 sequences, less than 25% of them singletons. Time point specified: persistent/refractory GD, antithyroid drugs over 5 years with positive TRAb. Making the TCR library involved RNA that had been extracted from PBMCs. The sample consisted of peripheral blood mononuclear cells (PBMCs), taken when the disease was refractory, from a patient treated with antithyroid drugs. Receptors originate from a female donor with Graves disease.

This clonotype has a handful of counts. The chain joins TRBV30 to TRBJ1-2; TRBD1 aligns across 8 bases. Trimming cost V 0 bases and J 3 bases; bases outside gene matches: 12. The CDR3 extends over 17 amino acids. Germline lookup yields CDR1 GTSNPN and CDR2 SVGIG (reference sequence). The CDR3: CAWSVSFRGQDHYGYTF. The CDR3, as DNA: TGTGCCTGGAGTGTATCTTTCCGGGGACAGGACCACTATGGCTACACCTTC. The whole variable domain, filled in from reference TRBV30 and TRBJ1-2, reads SQTIHQWPATLVQPVGSPLSLECTVEGTSNPNLYWYRQAAGRGLQLLFYSVGIGQISSEVPQNLSASRPQDRQFILSSKKLLLSDSGFYLCAWSVSFRGQDHYGYTFGSGTRLTVV.

The chain is built from TRBV27 and TRBJ2-1; D is unclear. Trimming stripped 6 bases from V and 2 bases from J, with 5 bases between. CDR3 length: 12 residues. CDR1 and CDR2 from the germline V gene are MNHEY and SMNVEV (reference sequence). DNA for the CDR3: TGTGCCAGCAGAACCCCCTACAATGAGCAGTTCTTC. Translating it yields CASRTPYNEQFF.

The table lists this clonotype with many counts. V is TRBV7-8 and J is TRBJ1-2, with 11 bases lining up with TRBD1. J gave up 7 bases and V 5 bases, and 3 bases lay outside the gene matches. CDR1 is SGHVS, CDR2 FQNEAQ, per germline. The CDR3 has 13 residues. Written as DNA, the CDR3 is TGTGCCAGCAGCCAAGGGACAGGGGGTGGCTACACCTTC. It encodes CASSQGTGGGYTF. Full variable domain (rest looked up from reference TRBV7-8 and TRBJ1-2): GAGVSQSPRYKVAKRGQDVALRCDPISGHVSLFWYQQALGQGPEFLTYFQNEAQLDKSGLPSDRFFAERPEGSVSTLKIQRTQQEDSAVYLCASSQGTGGGYTFGSGTRLTVV.

This chain joins TRBV28 and TRBJ1-5, with 7 bases identical to TRBD1. Trimming removed 7 bases from V and 5 bases from J; junction bases left unmatched: 8. The germline gives CDR1 MDHEN, CDR2 SYDVKM. The CDR3 runs to 14 residues. CDR3 in DNA: TGTGCCAGCAAGGGGCAGGGGGGTCATCAGCCCCAGCATTTT. This translates into CASKGQGGHQPQHF.

The chain combines TRBV6-1 with TRBJ2-7; 9 bases map to TRBD1. Germline CDR1 and CDR2: MNHNS and SASEGT. Germline trimming cut 9 bases from V and 5 bases from J; bases unmatched to any gene: 8. The CDR3 contains 13 residues. The CDR3 bases are TGTGCCAGTTCTACAGGGGGCGGCGACGAGCAGTACTTC. Translation gives CASSTGGGDEQYF.

This clonotype turned up a few times. The J gene is TRBJ2-1, the V gene TRBV13; the match to TRBD1 covers 12 bases. CDR3 length: 16 amino acids. The germline CDR1 and CDR2 sequences are PRHDT and FYEKMQ (reference sequence). The V gene end was trimmed by 6 bases and the J gene end by 6 bases; junction bases not matched to a gene: 9. CDR3 sequence (DNA): TGTGCCAGCAGTTTCGAGGGACAGGGGGCTAGCAATGAGCAGTTCTTC. Its protein is CASSFEGQGASNEQFF.

This clonotype was counted at least ten times. The chain has TRBV7-2 and TRBJ2-7, with TRBD2 matching 7 bases. Per germline, CDR1 SGHTA and CDR2 FQGNSA. Trimming removed 5 bases from V and 4 bases from J; junction bases left unmatched: 11. The CDR3 length is 15 residues. The chain's CDR3 is CASSPPWAGEYEQYF. Written as DNA, the CDR3 is TGTGCCAGCAGCCCCCCATGGGCGGGAGAATACGAGCAGTACTTC.

The chain is built from TRBV20-1 and TRBJ2-7; D remains ambiguous. Per germline, CDR1 DFQATT and CDR2 SNEGSKA (reference sequence). The ends were cut back, 6 bases at V and 4 bases at J, with 16 bases in the middle. The CDR3 length is 13 residues. CDR3 DNA: TGCAGTGCCCCCCTTGGAGCCATGTACGAGCAGTACTTC. Its protein product is CSAPLGAMYEQYF.

The J gene is TRBJ1-2, the V gene TRBV9; D gene unclear. Germline values: CDR1 SGDLS, CDR2 YYNGEE. CDR3 length: 15 amino acids. The ends were cut back, 4 bases at V and 0 bases at J, with 13 bases in the middle. CDR3 in amino acids: CASSFMTGANYGYTF. The CDR3 DNA reads as TGTGCCAGCAGCTTCATGACCGGAGCTAACTATGGCTACACCTTC.

The table lists this clonotype with a few counts. This rearrangement joins TRBV24-1 to TRBJ1-1; D gene unclear. Trimming pared 0 bases from V and 1 base from J, leaving 17 bases between. Germline CDR1 is KGHDR and CDR2 is SFDVKD. This CDR3 region has 18 residues. In DNA, the CDR3 is TGTGCCACCAGTGATTTGCGGATTGGAGACACGCAGAACACTGAAGCTTTCTTT. Amino acids: CATSDLRIGDTQNTEAFF.

As to this clonotype: This may arise from a read error, as a much more abundant clone is one base away. The conserved closing phenylalanine or tryptophan is absent in this CDR3, likely reflecting a read error. V usage is TRBV11-2 and J usage is TRBJ1-2; no clear D. Looked up from germline, CDR1 is SGHAT and CDR2 is FQNNGV. Trimming cost V 2 bases and J 1 base, with 2 bases left between them. The CDR3 covers 12 residues. The CDR3 DNA is TGTGCCAGCAGCTTATTTAACTATGGCTACACCCTC. It codes for CASSLFNYGYTL.

This clonotype appeared a few times. The V gene is TRBV5-8, the J gene TRBJ2-5; D not resolved. Trimming removed 4 bases at V and 1 base at J, with 11 bases between. This CDR3 is 14 amino acids long. Germline lookup yields CDR1 SGHTS and CDR2 YDEGEE. Here the CDR3 reads CASSPVTVQETQYF. As DNA, the CDR3 is TGTGCCAGCAGCCCGGTAACGGTCCAAGAGACCCAGTACTTC.